The clone carrying this T cell receptor (beta chain) was detected many times. Its antigen is unidentified. TCRdb itself ran the 5' RACE reads through MiXCR, one entry per CDR3 protein. The table has fewer than 550,000 distinct CDR3 sequences, more than 13% seen once. The germline gives CDR1 DFQATT, CDR2 SNEGSKA (reference sequence). The CDR3 is 13 amino acids. V gave up 1 base and J gave up 5 bases, with 9 bases separating them. The sample comes from a study of identical twins. General study findings and limits: Twin-shared out-of-frame alpha sequences showed excess low generation probability.

This same sample was also part of a study on yellow fever vaccine responses in identical twins. That paper states: Twins' vaccine T cell responses were reported to seem partly convergent and partly personalized.

The TCR comes from a woman between 18 and 30 years old in good health. V and J are TRBV20-1 and TRBJ2-1; D may be TRBD2 (6 bases). The sample was CD4+ T cells sorted from blood. CDR3 region: CSARAGGDNEQFF. The CDR3 DNA reads TGCAGTGCTAGAGCCGGCGGGGACAATGAGCAGTTCTTC.